Listed below are T cell receptor beta chains from one sample, sequenced in a study of blood T cell repertoires in COVID-19. Sequenced by immunoSEQ multiplex PCR; TCRdb stores in-frame clones only, minus some. The sample includes roughly 120,000 clones, approximately 90% of them seen just once. Sequencing was done on a sample of peripheral blood. The receptors were sampled from a man aged 50-59 years with COVID-19, enrolled during active disease. The CDR3 runs from the conserved cysteine through the conserved F or W. The D gene is left open where the match is weak. Rows give clone size only sometimes, using once, few, many, or a class for an expanded clone.

j_call v_call clone_size d_call cdr3_nt cdr3_aa
TRBJ1-5 TRBV30 . TRBD1 TGTGCCTGGAGCCCCTCTCGGACAGGGCACCAGCCCCAGCATTTT CAWSPSRTGHQPQHF
TRBJ1-6 TRBV6-6 . . TGTGCCAGTACACAGGGTCCCGGAGACTCACCCCTCCACTTT CASTQGPGDSPLHF
TRBJ1-2 TRBV2 . . TGTGCCAGCAGTGATTCAGGGGCCCCTAACTATGGCTACACCTTC CASSDSGAPNYGYTF
TRBJ2-5 TRBV28 . TRBD2 TGTGCCAGCAGTCGCGCGGGGGTAGGTCAAGAGACCCAGTACTTC CASSRAGVGQETQYF
TRBJ2-5 TRBV11-2 . TRBD1 TGTGCCAGCAGCAAGGGGACAGGGGAAGAGACCCAGTACTTC CASSKGTGEETQYF
TRBJ1-2 TRBV19 . TRBD1 TGTGCCAGTAGTTTTGGGACAGGGGGGTACGGCTATGGCTACACCTTC CASSFGTGGYGYGYTF
TRBJ1-1 TRBV15 . . TGTGCCACCAGCAGAGAGAGCGCTGCCAACACTGAAGCTTTCTTT CATSRESAANTEAFF
TRBJ2-2 TRBV12-3/TRBV12-4 few . TGTGCCAGCAGAGAGATTTACACCGGGGAGCTGTTTTTT CASREIYTGELFF
TRBJ2-2 TRBV15 once TRBD2 TGTGCCACCAGCAGAGCGCGCGGGAGGAGCGGCGGGGAGCTGTTTTTT CATSRARGRSGGELFF
TRBJ1-1 TRBV19 . . TGTGCCAGTAGCCCCGCCGGGGGAACGGCTGAAGCTTTCTTT CASSPAGGTAEAFF
TRBJ1-1 TRBV5-1 . TRBD1 TGCGCCAGCAGCTTCCCTTCGGGGACAGCTGAAGCTTTCTTT CASSFPSGTAEAFF
TRBJ2-1 TRBV7-2 . TRBD1 TGTGCCAGCGGGACAGTAAGCTCCTACAATGAGCAGTTCTTC CASGTVSSYNEQFF
TRBJ2-3 TRBV19 . TRBD2 TGTGCCACCGGGACTAGCGGGAGCACAGATACGCAGTATTTT CATGTSGSTDTQYF
TRBJ2-5 TRBV9 once . TGTGCCAGCAGCGTCCTACCTCAAGAGACCCAGTACTTC CASSVLPQETQYF
TRBJ2-1 TRBV2 once TRBD1 TGTGCCAGCAGTTCCGGACAGGGGGTTCACAATGAGCAGTTCTTC CASSSGQGVHNEQFF
TRBJ2-3 TRBV5-1 . . TGCGCCAGCAGCCCAGACAGGCCCCGGTCCACAGATACGCAGTATTTT CASSPDRPRSTDTQYF
TRBJ1-1 TRBV5-1 . . TGCGCCAGCAGCTTCGGGGCAGGGGACACTGAAGCTTTCTTT CASSFGAGDTEAFF
TRBJ1-5 TRBV18 . . TGTGCCAGCTCACCCTCGGGGGGGAATCAGCCCCAGCATTTT CASSPSGGNQPQHF
TRBJ1-1 TRBV19 . TRBD1 TGTGCCAGTAGAAAGGGACAGGTAGAGAACACTGAAGCTTTCTTT CASRKGQVENTEAFF
TRBJ2-1 TRBV6-4 . . TGTGCCAGCAGTAGAGGGGGTACGGGTGAGCAGTTCTTC CASSRGGTGEQFF
TRBJ1-2 TRBV7-2 once . TGTGCCAGCAGCTTAGGGGGGCCACTTGATGGCTACACCTTC CASSLGGPLDGYTF
TRBJ2-2 TRBV6-2/TRBV6-3 . TRBD2 TGTGCCAGCAGCCGGGTGGGACTAGGAAACACCGGGGAGCTGTTTTTT CASSRVGLGNTGELFF
TRBJ2-3 TRBV6-1 . . TGTGCCAGCAGTGAAGTAGAGGGATATACGCAGTATTTT CASSEVEGYTQYF
TRBJ2-1 TRBV2 . TRBD1 TGTGCCAGCAGTAGGGACAGGACCTCCTACAATGAGCAGTTCTTC CASSRDRTSYNEQFF
TRBJ2-1 TRBV5-4 . TRBD2 TGTGCCAGCAGCTTGGAAACGGGAGGGCATGAGCAGTTCTTC CASSLETGGHEQFF
TRBJ2-1 TRBV18 . . TGTGCCAGCTCACCACTTAGCTCCTACAATGAGCAGTTCTTC CASSPLSSYNEQFF
TRBJ2-2 TRBV5-6 . TRBD2 TGTGCCAGCAGCAGGACTAGCGGGAGATGGACCGGGGAGCTGTTTTTT CASSRTSGRWTGELFF
TRBJ1-2 TRBV25-1 . . TGTGCCAGCAGTGAATCCCGGGGGGCTGGCTACACCTTC CASSESRGAGYTF
TRBJ2-3 TRBV10-3 . . TGTGCCATCAGTGAAAGAACTTATACGCAGTATTTT CAISERTYTQYF
TRBJ2-7 TRBV18 once . TGTGCCAGCTCACCACCGGCCTCGGGAAACGAGCAGTACTTC CASSPPASGNEQYF
TRBJ2-7 TRBV9 . TRBD2 TGTGCCAGCAGCGGAGGCAGCGGGACCGAGCAGTACTTC CASSGGSGTEQYF
TRBJ1-2 TRBV4-1 . . TGCGCCAGCAGCCAAGATAAGGTCAGCGCTAACTATGGCTACACCTTC CASSQDKVSANYGYTF
TRBJ2-3 TRBV30 . TRBD2 TGTGCCTGGAAAACCCTAGCGGGAGAGGGTACGCAGTATTTT CAWKTLAGEGTQYF